Following are 3 T cell receptor beta chains from one sample sequenced in a study of a mutant IDH1 vaccine in newly diagnosed glioma. Clones were sequenced by immunoSEQ multiplex PCR, and TCRdb holds only the in-frame ones, with some missing. The sample holds about 41,000 clones, 80% to 90% seen once. These receptors lack a known antigen. Stated time point: week 35, safety follow-up. Mutant IDH1 20-mer peptide, at 300 ug, made up each vaccine dose, with topical imiquimod. The input for sequencing was PBMCs, taken from a glioma patient whose treatment included an IDH1 peptide vaccine. The receptors come from a man aged 35-49 years with glioma.

The chain couples TRBV5-1 to TRBJ2-3; D uncertain. V dropped 2 bases and J dropped 2 bases, with 15 bases sitting between them. The germline CDR1 and CDR2 sequences are SGHRS and YFSETQ. The CDR3 is made up of 16 amino acids. The CDR3 spells CASSLIMGGTTDTQYF. The CDR3 nucleotides read TGCGCCAGCAGCTTAATTATGGGCGGAACCACAGATACGCAGTATTTT. Full variable domain (outside the CDR3, taken from reference TRBV5-1 and TRBJ2-3): KAGVTQTPRYLIKTRGQQVTLSCSPISGHRSVSWYQQTPGQGLQFLFEYFSETQRNKGNFPGRFSGRQFSNSRSEMNVSTLELGDSALYLCASSLIMGGTTDTQYFGPGTRLTVL.

The chain combines TRBV19 with TRBJ1-4; 8 bases match TRBD1. Germline V lookup: CDR1 LNHDA, CDR2 SQIVND (reference sequence). Trimming cost V 2 bases and J 6 bases; bases outside gene matches: 5. This CDR3 comprises 15 residues. CDR3 sequence reads: CASSITTGGYEKLFF. CDR3 sequence (DNA): TGTGCCAGTAGTATAACAACAGGGGGGTATGAAAAACTGTTTTTT.

The V and J genes are TRBV7-9 and TRBJ2-5; D uncertain. The CDR3 totals 14 residues. V lost 3 bases and J 2 bases, leaving 10 bases between the germline ends. Germline loops: CDR1 SEHNR, CDR2 FQNEAQ (reference sequence). The CDR3 DNA sequence: TGTGCCAGCAGCTTCTCTCGTAGTCAAGAGACCCAGTACTTC. Its protein product is CASSFSRSQETQYF.